One and the same sample provided the 9 T cell receptor beta chains below, sequenced in a study of shared clonotypes between healthy human individuals. The method was immunoSEQ multiplex PCR; TCRdb's version includes in-frame clones alone and lacks a portion of them. The sample lists around 1.1 million clones, about 80% occurring once. The sequenced material came from memory CD4+ T cells from PBMCs. Subset meaning: CD45RA-negative fraction. The origin of the receptors is a young man in good health. Some clones in this sample may be carry-over from other donors' samples.

A word on this clone: Different DNA sequences within this sample yield the same CDR3. J is TRBJ1-5 and V is TRBV5-6, with D tentatively TRBD1 (5 bases). Per the germline V gene, CDR1 is SGHDT and CDR2 is YYEEEE. Trimming took 3 bases from V and 1 from J, leaving 8 bases between them. The CDR3 runs to 14 residues. The CDR3 protein is CASSSQGSNQPQHF. CDR3 coding DNA: TGTGCCAGCAGCTCCCAGGGAAGCAATCAGCCCCAGCATTTT.

The chain carries TRBV6-5 and TRBJ2-7; 10 positions agree with TRBD2. Germline V CDR1 and CDR2: MNHEY, SVGAGI. The length of the CDR3 is 13 residues. V lost 7 bases to trimming and J lost 4 bases; unmatched junction nucleotides: 4. The DNA of the CDR3 is TGTGCCAGCACTAGGACTAGCGGTTACGAGCAGTACTTC. Residues: CASTRTSGYEQYF.

The chain joins TRBV7-2 to TRBJ2-4, with D perhaps matching TRBD1 (5 bases). Per the germline V gene, CDR1 is SGHTA and CDR2 is FQGNSA. The CDR3 covers 11 residues. Trimming took 5 bases from V and 13 from J, leaving 12 bases between them. In nucleotides, the CDR3 is TGTGCCAGCAGCAGGGGTCAATTGCAGTACTTC. Translation gives CASSRGQLQYF.

The chain carries TRBV5-1 and TRBJ2-2, with 13 positions matching TRBD2. Unmatched junction bases numbered 5, after V lost 6 bases and J lost 3 bases. There are 16 residues in the CDR3. Germline V gene lookup returns CDR1 SGHRS and CDR2 YFSETQ. The CDR3 reads CASTGLAGVDTGELFF. CDR3 bases: TGCGCCAGCACCGGACTAGCGGGAGTGGACACCGGGGAGCTGTTTTTT.

This clone was counted between two and nine times. CDR3 in DNA: TGTGCCAGCTCACCCGGACAGGGGTACACCGGGGAGCTGTTTTTT. Protein: CASSPGQGYTGELFF. The chain recombines TRBV18 with TRBJ2-2; 9 bases fit TRBD1. V shed 3 bases and J 3 bases; nucleotides not matched to a gene: 2. Germline-derived CDR1 and CDR2 are KGHSH and LQKENI. This CDR3 has 15 amino acids.

The chain links TRBV11-2 to TRBJ2-3; the match to TRBD2 covers 9 bases. Trimming removed 5 bases from V and 0 bases from J; junction bases left unmatched: 12. CDR1 is SGHAT and CDR2 is FQNNGV in the germline V gene. The CDR3 totals 18 residues. This CDR3 is CASSVALHGLASTDTQYF. DNA for the CDR3: TGTGCCAGCAGCGTAGCCCTGCACGGACTAGCGAGCACAGATACGCAGTATTTT.

The gene calls are TRBV7-2 and TRBJ2-7, with D unresolved. In germline, CDR1 is SGHTA, CDR2 FQGNSA. The CDR3 runs 13 residues. V was shortened by 0 bases and J by 4 bases, with 7 bases between the two germline ends. The CDR3 reads CASSLALQYEQYF. CDR3 coding DNA: TGTGCCAGCAGCTTAGCGCTCCAGTACGAGCAGTACTTC.

The chain is built from TRBV18 and TRBJ1-4, with D perhaps TRBD1 (5 bases). V gave up 1 base and J gave up 0 bases, with 9 bases separating them. The CDR3 has 16 residues. CDR1 and CDR2 (germline): KGHSH, LQKENI. CDR3 region: CASSPRGFPTNEKLFF. CDR3 DNA sequence: TGTGCCAGCTCACCACGGGGCTTCCCAACTAATGAAAAACTGTTTTTT.

Here the CDR3 DNA reads TGCGCCAGCAGCTTACAGGGCACCCTCTACAATGAGCAGTTCTTC. Residues: CASSLQGTLYNEQFF. This chain joins TRBV5-1 and TRBJ2-1; the D gene is possibly TRBD1 (6 bases). Germline V CDR1 and CDR2: SGHRS, YFSETQ. V was trimmed by 2 bases and J by 3 bases, leaving 12 bases between them. The CDR3 sequence is 15 residues long.